The present T cell receptor beta chain was sequenced within a study of blood T cell repertoires in COVID-19. Study details: Whether acute or convalescent, the COVID-19 samples came from the United States, Italy and Spain. PBMCs, B-cell-depleted T cells, or T cells provided the cDNA or gDNA that made up the material.

Original processing methods: Reference gene primer amplification in the assay estimated nucleated cell counts. Produced via immunoSEQ multiplex PCR; TCRdb's table is partial and in-frame only. Clone size and the V and J calls come from that table; the DNA yielded D and trimming. The data hold 110,000 to 150,000 clones, with approximately 88% observed a single time. Germline CDR1 reads KGHSH; CDR2 reads LQKENI. The CDR3 runs to 15 residues. Trimming took off 6 bases at V and 7 bases at J, with 19 bases between the two ends. Sequencing was performed on peripheral blood. The V gene is TRBV18, the J gene TRBJ1-5; D perhaps matches TRBD1 (5 bases). The sequence was collected from a woman aged 45-65 years with acute or convalescent COVID-19. The CDR3 bases are TGTGCCAGCTCGCCGGCAGGGTCTTATCAACAGCCCCAGCATTTT. Its protein is CASSPAGSYQQPQHF. Drawing the rest from reference TRBV18 and TRBJ1-5, the complete variable domain is NAGVMQNPRHLVRRRGQEARLRCSPMKGHSHVYWYRQLPEEGLKFMVYLQKENIIDESGMPKERFSAEFPKEGPSILRIQQVVRGDSAAYFCASSPAGSYQQPQHFGDGTRLSIL.